The clone carrying this T cell receptor (beta chain) has only one observation. Its antigen is not identified. Germline CDR1 reads SGHTA; CDR2 reads FQGNSA. V was pared by 1 base and J by 6 bases, with 5 bases of the junction left unmatched. The CDR3 is made up of 15 amino acids. Both 60 Vbeta primers and 13 Jbeta primers went into the PCR. Original analysis: An analysis that came later counted 80 million or so unique TCR beta chains, approximately 10 million shared. Sequencing was performed with immunoSEQ multiplex PCR; in TCRdb, only in-frame clones are kept and a portion is missing. That table supplies the V and J calls and clone size; D and trimming were determined from the DNA. The sample yields around 130,000 clones, around 75% seen once. This entry belongs to a study of cytomegalovirus exposure and HLA in healthy donors. Findings of the study overall: Later examination showed HLA-associated TCR beta chains had greater clonal expansion than equally common others. Some V segments, including TRBV6-2 and TRBV6-3, were excluded as indistinguishable.

At the time of sampling, donors were nominally healthy, though unrecorded immune exposures were likely. This chain joins TRBV7-2 and TRBJ2-3; 9 positions match TRBD1. Sequencing was carried out using PBMCs. The receptor comes from a woman in her thirties in good health and CMV-seronegative. CDR3 sequence (DNA): TGTGCCAGCAGCTTAGTAGGGACAGGGCACGATACGCAGTATTTT. Protein: CASSLVGTGHDTQYF.